This T cell receptor (beta chain) was sequenced for a study of blood T cell repertoires in COVID-19. Assay used: immunoSEQ multiplex PCR; TCRdb lists only in-frame clones, some missing. The sample lists 360,000 or so clones, more than 85% seen once, with under 3% in the top ten. Each recovered donor of Cohort 3 presented with two negative PCRs, clearance, or symptom resolution. The CDR3 spans 15 residues. Germline trimming cut 1 base from V and 3 bases from J; bases unmatched to any gene: 6. Germline CDR1 and CDR2: SGHTA and FQGNSA. The genes are TRBV7-2 and TRBJ2-7, with 7 positions matching TRBD2. The material sequenced was PBMCs or T cells enriched from blood (not recorded which). This receptor was identified in a woman between 25 and 40 years old who had recovered from COVID-19. The CDR3 DNA reads TGTGCCAGCAGCTTAGTCTGGGGGGGGGACTACGAGCAGTACTTC. Encoded protein: CASSLVWGGDYEQYF. Based on the CDR3 plus reference TRBV7-2 and TRBJ2-7, the full variable domain is GAGVSQSPSNKVTEKGKDVELRCDPISGHTALYWYRQSLGQGLEFLIYFQGNSAPDKSGLPSDRFSAERTGGSVSTLTIQRTQQEDSAVYLCASSLVWGGDYEQYFGPGTRLTVT.